The next 14 T cell receptor beta chains were all read from a single sample in a study of Tregs in tolerant kidney transplant recipients. Related graft donors supplied nonmyeloablative bone marrow transplants, and mixed chimerism was transient. The repertoire was sequenced with immunoSEQ multiplex PCR; TCRdb's copy has only in-frame clones and lacks some. The sample holds roughly 5,300 clones. Here the sequenced sample was CD4+ T cells from blood (PBMCs), taken less than 15 months after the transplant. These receptor sequences come from a human patient who received a combined kidney and bone marrow transplant. Part of the T cell pool may stem from the graft donor.

In regard to this clone: Read coverage stops 3 residues before the CDR3 terminus; the germline J gene supplies the remainder. V is TRBV20-1 and J is TRBJ2-4; weak D call: TRBD2 (6 bases). CDR3 length: 15 residues. The germline V gene has CDR1 DFQATT and CDR2 SNEGSKA (reference sequence). The germline V and J ends were trimmed by 5 bases and 0 bases, with 14 bases remaining between them. The CDR3 protein is CSAHPRGLAKNIQYF. The part of the CDR3 DNA that was read is TGCAGTGCTCATCCTAGGGGACTAGCCAAAAACATT.

In regard to this clone: Coverage ceases 3 residues before the CDR3 finishes, and the germline J gene fills in the end. The genes are TRBV20-1 and TRBJ2-7, with D possibly matching TRBD1 (6 bases). Trimming removed 0 bases at V and 0 bases at J, with 12 bases between. The CDR3 consists of 15 residues. CDR1 DFQATT and CDR2 SNEGSKA come from the germline V gene (reference sequence). The covered CDR3 bases are TGCAGTGCTAGAGATGGCGGACAGAACTCCTACGAG. Protein sequence: CSARDGGQNSYE. The whole CDR3 sequence is CSARDGGQNSYEQYF.

This clone is deemed medium-sized by its frequency. The read terminates 3 residues before the CDR3 end, so the remaining end is supplied by the germline J gene. The V and J genes are TRBV5-4 and TRBJ2-7, with D possibly matching TRBD1 (6 bases). Germline V gives CDR1 SGHNT, CDR2 YYREEE (reference sequence). The CDR3 is 14 amino acids. V gave up 4 bases and J gave up 5 bases, with 16 bases separating them. The sequenced part of the CDR3 DNA is TGTGCCAGCAGCGACCGCAGGGGTCGCAACGAG. Protein: CASSDRRGRNE. The CDR3 reads in full as CASSDRRGRNEQYF.

CDR3 sequence reads: CASSLAEGSEQFF. The sequenced CDR3 bases are TGTGCCAGCAGCCTAGCGGAGGGGAGTGAG. The genes are TRBV2 and TRBJ2-1; TRBD2 matches at 7 bases. Read coverage stops 3 residues before the CDR3 terminus; the germline J gene supplies the remainder. The V segment lost 6 bases and the J segment 9 bases; nucleotides outside the gene matches: 8. The CDR3 has 13 residues. Germline CDR1 reads SNHLY; CDR2 reads FYNNEI.

Of note for this clone: The read finishes 3 residues shy of the CDR3 end, and the germline J gene is used to complete it. The gene calls are TRBV20-1 and TRBJ1-4; D is possibly TRBD1 (5 bases). The CDR3 consists of 13 residues. Germline CDR1 reads DFQATT; CDR2 reads SNEGSKA (reference sequence). The covered CDR3 bases are TGCAGTGCTAGAGATCTGTGGGGGGAAGGA. Its translation is CSARDLWGEG. The entire CDR3 protein reads CSARDLWGEGLFF.

Points on this clone: The read is 3 residues too short to cover the CDR3 end, so that end is filled in from the germline J gene. This chain uses TRBV2 with TRBJ1-1; D is perhaps TRBD1 (5 bases). The CDR3 has 14 amino acids. Trimming removed 6 bases at V and 0 bases at J, with 11 bases between. From germline, CDR1 is SNHLY and CDR2 FYNNEI. CDR3 protein: CASSGDRVNTEAFF. The CDR3 DNA, read in part, is TGTGCCAGCAGCGGTGACAGAGTGAACACTGAA. Complete variable domain (other parts from reference TRBV2 and TRBJ1-1): EPEVTQTPSHQVTQMGQEVILRCVPISNHLYFYWYRQILGQKVEFLVSFYNNEISEKSEIFDDQFSVERPDGSNFTLKIRSTKLEDSAMYFCASSGDRVNTEAFFGQGTRLTVV.

This clone is identified as large from frequency. The read is 3 residues too short to cover the CDR3 end, so that end is filled in from the germline J gene. The chain employs TRBV18 and TRBJ2-3, with 10 positions matching TRBD2. The CDR3 consists of 15 residues. The junction had 0 bases not matched to a gene; V was cut back by 0 bases and J by 3 bases. CDR1 is KGHSH, CDR2 LQKENI, per germline. This CDR3 is CASSPPGLATDTQYF. The covered CDR3 bases are TGTGCCAGCTCACCACCGGGACTAGCGACAGATACG.

Points on this clone: The read ends 3 residues shy of where the CDR3 ends; the end is completed using the germline J gene. J is TRBJ1-1 and V is TRBV28; D is unresolved. V was clipped by 5 bases and J by 5 bases, with 6 bases between them. This CDR3 region has 11 residues. Per the germline V gene, CDR1 is MDHEN and CDR2 is SYDVKM. The CDR3: CASSERTEAFF. The sequenced CDR3 bases are TGTGCCAGCAGTGAGAGGACTGAA.

Worth noting for this clone: The CDR3 end lies 3 residues beyond the end of the read and is filled in from the germline J gene. This chain uses TRBV5-4 with TRBJ2-1; no clear D gene. The CDR3 is made up of 14 amino acids. The germline V gene has CDR1 SGHNT and CDR2 YYREEE (reference sequence). Trimming pared 3 bases from V and 3 bases from J, leaving 10 bases between. CDR3 bases read: TGTGCCAGCAGCTCGCACGGGTACTACAATGAG. Translation: CASSSHGYYNE. The whole CDR3 is CASSSHGYYNEQFF.

As regards this clone: The read stops 3 residues short of the end of the CDR3; the missing end is completed from the germline J gene. The chain combines TRBV19 with TRBJ2-1, with 12 bases lining up with TRBD2. The V gene end was trimmed by 7 bases and the J gene end by 7 bases; junction bases not matched to a gene: 8. The germline V gene has CDR1 LNHDA and CDR2 SQIVND (reference sequence). The CDR3 runs to 15 residues. Incomplete CDR3 DNA: TGTGCCAGTAAAAAACTAGCGGGGGGCTCGAATGAG. Its translation is CASKKLAGGSNE. The whole CDR3 is CASKKLAGGSNEQFF.

As concerns this clone: The CDR3 end lies 3 residues beyond the end of the read and is filled in from the germline J gene. The chain has TRBV10-3 and TRBJ2-1, with TRBD2 matching over 15 bases. CDR1 is ENHRY, CDR2 SYGVKD, per germline. V lost 3 bases and J lost 2; bases outside the gene matches: 11. This CDR3 is built from 20 residues. CDR3 region: CAISDKAGTSGRLPYNEQFF. The CDR3 bases that were read are TGTGCCATCAGTGACAAAGCCGGGACTAGCGGGAGGTTGCCCTACAATGAG.

Turning to this clone: Read coverage stops 3 residues before the CDR3 terminus; the germline J gene supplies the remainder. V and J are TRBV10-1 and TRBJ2-7; TRBD1 agrees at 8 bases. Per the germline V gene, CDR1 is WNHNN and CDR2 is SYGVQD (reference sequence). This CDR3 has 15 amino acids. The trim removed 1 base at V and 0 bases at J, leaving 2 bases unmatched. This chain's CDR3 is CASSEYRGSSYEQYF. CDR3 bases read: TGCGCCAGCAGTGAGTACAGGGGGAGCTCCTACGAG.

Remarks on this clone: The read gets to within 3 residues of the CDR3 end, and the germline J gene fills in the rest. The chain employs TRBV7-9 and TRBJ2-1; 10 nucleotides agree with TRBD1. V dropped 5 bases and J dropped 8; count of bases not matched to a gene: 6. The CDR3 covers 14 residues. Germline V gene sequence: CDR1 SEHNR, CDR2 FQNEAQ (reference sequence). The CDR3 bases that were read are TGTGCCAGCAGCGCACGGACAGGGGGGGATGAG. Translated: CASSARTGGDE. The complete CDR3 reads CASSARTGGDEQFF. Using reference TRBV7-9 and TRBJ2-1 for the parts outside the CDR3, the full variable domain is DTGVSQNPRHKITKRGQNVTFRCDPISEHNRLYWYRQTLGQGPEFLTYFQNEAQLEKSRLLSDRFSAERPKGSFSTLEIQRTEQGDSAMYLCASSARTGGDEQFFGPGTRLTVL.

On this clone itself: The read ends 3 residues before the CDR3 terminus; that terminus is restored from the germline J gene. This chain connects TRBV7-2 to TRBJ2-5; D might be TRBD2 (7 bases). The CDR3 is made up of 15 amino acids. Germline loops: CDR1 SGHTA, CDR2 FQGNSA. Trimming removed 0 bases from V and 5 bases from J, with 13 bases in between. The part of the CDR3 DNA that was read is TGTGCCAGCAGCTTAGCGGGGGGGCCCGGGGAGACC. Translation gives CASSLAGGPGET. The entire CDR3 reads CASSLAGGPGETQYF.